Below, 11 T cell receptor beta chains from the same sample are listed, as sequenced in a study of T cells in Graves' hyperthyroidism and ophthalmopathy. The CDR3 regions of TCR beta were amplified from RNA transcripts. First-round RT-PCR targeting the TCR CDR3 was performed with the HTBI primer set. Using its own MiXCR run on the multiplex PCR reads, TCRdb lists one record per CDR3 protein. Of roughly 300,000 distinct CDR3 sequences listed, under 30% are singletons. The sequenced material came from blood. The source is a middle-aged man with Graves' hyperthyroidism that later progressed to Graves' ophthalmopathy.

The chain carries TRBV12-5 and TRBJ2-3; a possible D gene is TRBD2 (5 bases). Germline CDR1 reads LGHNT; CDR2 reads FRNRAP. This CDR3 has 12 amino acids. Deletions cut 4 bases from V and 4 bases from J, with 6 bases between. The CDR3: CASGWTPDTQYF. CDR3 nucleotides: TGTGCTAGTGGTTGGACTCCAGATACGCAGTATTTT.

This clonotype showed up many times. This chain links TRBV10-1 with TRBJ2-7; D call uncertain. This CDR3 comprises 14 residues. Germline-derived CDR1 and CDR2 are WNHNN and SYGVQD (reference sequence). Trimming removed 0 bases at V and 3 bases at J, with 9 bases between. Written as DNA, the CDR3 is TGCGCCAGCAGTGAGTCGGGCAACCTCTACGAGCAGTACTTC. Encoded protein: CASSESGNLYEQYF.

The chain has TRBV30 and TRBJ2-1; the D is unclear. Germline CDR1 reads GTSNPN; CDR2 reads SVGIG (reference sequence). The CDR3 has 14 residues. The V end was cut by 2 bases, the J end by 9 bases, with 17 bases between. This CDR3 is CAWSPPPGGVEQFF. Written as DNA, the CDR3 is TGTGCCTGGAGTCCCCCCCCCGGTGGGGTTGAGCAGTTCTTC.

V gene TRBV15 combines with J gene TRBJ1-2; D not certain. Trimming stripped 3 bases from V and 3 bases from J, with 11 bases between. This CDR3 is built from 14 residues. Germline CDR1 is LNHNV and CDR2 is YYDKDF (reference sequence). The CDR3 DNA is TGTGCCACCAGCAGCTTCGGCGGGGACTATGGCTACACCTTC. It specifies CATSSFGGDYGYTF.

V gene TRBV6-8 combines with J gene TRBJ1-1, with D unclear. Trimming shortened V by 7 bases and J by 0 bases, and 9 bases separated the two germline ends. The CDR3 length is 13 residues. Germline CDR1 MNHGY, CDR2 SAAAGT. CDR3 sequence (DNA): TGTGCCAGCATAGCGCGACTGAACACTGAAGCTTTCTTT. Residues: CASIARLNTEAFF.

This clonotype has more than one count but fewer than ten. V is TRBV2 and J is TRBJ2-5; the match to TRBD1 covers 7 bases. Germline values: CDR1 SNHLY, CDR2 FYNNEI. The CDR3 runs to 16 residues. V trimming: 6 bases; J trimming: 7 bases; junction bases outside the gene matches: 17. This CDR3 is CASRGDGTVSLLTQYF. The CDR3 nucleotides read TGTGCCAGCAGGGGAGACGGGACAGTGTCATTATTGACCCAGTACTTC.

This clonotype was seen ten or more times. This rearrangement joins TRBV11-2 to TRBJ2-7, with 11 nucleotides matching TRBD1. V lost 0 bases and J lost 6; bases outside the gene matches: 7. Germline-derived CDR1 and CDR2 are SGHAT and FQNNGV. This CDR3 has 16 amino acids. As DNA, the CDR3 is TGTGCCAGCAGCTTAGATTATGGGACAGGGGGTCGCGAGCAGTACTTC. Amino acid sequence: CASSLDYGTGGREQYF.

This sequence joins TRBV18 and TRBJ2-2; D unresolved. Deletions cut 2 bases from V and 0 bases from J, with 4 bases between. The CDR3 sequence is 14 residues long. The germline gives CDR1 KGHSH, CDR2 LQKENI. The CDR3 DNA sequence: TGTGCCAGCTCACCAGGAGCGAACACCGGGGAGCTGTTTTTT. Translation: CASSPGANTGELFF.

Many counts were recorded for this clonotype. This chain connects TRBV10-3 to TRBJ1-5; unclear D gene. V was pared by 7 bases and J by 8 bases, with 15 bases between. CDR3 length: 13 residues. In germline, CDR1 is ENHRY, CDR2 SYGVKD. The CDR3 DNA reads TGTGCCATCACTAGCGACCTATCAAAGCCCCAGCATTTT. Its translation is CAITSDLSKPQHF.

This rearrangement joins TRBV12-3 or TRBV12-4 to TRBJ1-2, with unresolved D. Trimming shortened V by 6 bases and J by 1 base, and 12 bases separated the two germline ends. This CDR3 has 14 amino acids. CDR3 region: CASRLPPHNYGYTF. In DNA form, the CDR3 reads TGTGCCAGCAGGTTACCCCCCCATAACTATGGCTACACCTTC.

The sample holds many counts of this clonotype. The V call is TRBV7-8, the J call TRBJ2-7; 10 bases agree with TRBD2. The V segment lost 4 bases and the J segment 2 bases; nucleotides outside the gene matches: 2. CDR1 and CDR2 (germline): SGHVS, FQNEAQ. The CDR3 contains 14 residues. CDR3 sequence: CASSWTSGAYEQYF. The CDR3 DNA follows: TGTGCCAGCAGCTGGACTAGCGGCGCCTACGAGCAGTACTTC. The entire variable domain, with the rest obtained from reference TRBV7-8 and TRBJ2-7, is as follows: GAGVSQSPRYKVAKRGQDVALRCDPISGHVSLFWYQQALGQGPEFLTYFQNEAQLDKSGLPSDRFFAERPEGSVSTLKIQRTQQEDSAVYLCASSWTSGAYEQYFGPGTRLTVT.